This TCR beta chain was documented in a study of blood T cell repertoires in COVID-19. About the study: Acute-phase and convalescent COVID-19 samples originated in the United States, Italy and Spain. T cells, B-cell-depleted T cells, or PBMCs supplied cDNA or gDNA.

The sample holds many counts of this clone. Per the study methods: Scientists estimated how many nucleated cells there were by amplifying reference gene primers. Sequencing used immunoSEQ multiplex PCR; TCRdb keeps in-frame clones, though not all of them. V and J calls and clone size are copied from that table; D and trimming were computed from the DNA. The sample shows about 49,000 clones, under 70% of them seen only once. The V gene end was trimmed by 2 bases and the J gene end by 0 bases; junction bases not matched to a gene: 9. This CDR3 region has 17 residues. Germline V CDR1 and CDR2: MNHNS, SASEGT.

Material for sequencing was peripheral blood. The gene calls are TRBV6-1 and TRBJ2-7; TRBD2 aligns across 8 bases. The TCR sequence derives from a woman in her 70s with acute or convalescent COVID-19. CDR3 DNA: TGTGCCAGCAGTGAAAACCCCGGCGGGGGGAGCTCCTACGAGCAGTACTTC. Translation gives CASSENPGGGSSYEQYF.